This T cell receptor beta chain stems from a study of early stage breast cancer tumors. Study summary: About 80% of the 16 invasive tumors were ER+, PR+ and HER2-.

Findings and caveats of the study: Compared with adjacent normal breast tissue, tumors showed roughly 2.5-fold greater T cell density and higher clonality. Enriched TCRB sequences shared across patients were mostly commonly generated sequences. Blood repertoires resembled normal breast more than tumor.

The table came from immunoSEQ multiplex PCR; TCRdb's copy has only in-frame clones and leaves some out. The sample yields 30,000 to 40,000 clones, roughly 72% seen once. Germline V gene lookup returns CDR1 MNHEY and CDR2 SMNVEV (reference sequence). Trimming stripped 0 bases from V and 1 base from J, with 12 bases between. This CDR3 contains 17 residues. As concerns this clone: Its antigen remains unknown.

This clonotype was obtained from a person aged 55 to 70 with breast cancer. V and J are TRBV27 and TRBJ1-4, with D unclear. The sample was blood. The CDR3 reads CASSLSQVWGTNEKLFF. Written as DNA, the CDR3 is TGTGCCAGCAGTTTATCGCAAGTTTGGGGAACTAATGAAAAACTGTTTTTT.